These T cell receptor beta chains were read from a single sample in a study of cytomegalovirus exposure and HLA in healthy donors. Here immunoSEQ multiplex PCR was the method, and the copy in TCRdb shows in-frame clones only, minus some. The sample consists of 250,000 to 400,000 clones, nearly 90% of them appearing once. The sequenced sample was PBMCs. Receptors originate from a man between 25 and 39 years old in good health and CMV-seronegative. Both conserved end residues are trimmed from each CDR3. Part of the rows lack a size; the others show once, few, many or a class for expanded clones.

CDR3 length: 13; V gene: TRBV27; clone size: NA; CDR3 protein: ASSLAIQGPYEQY
CDR3 length: 12; V gene: TRBV11-2; clone size: NA; CDR3 protein: ASSLETGAYEQY
CDR3 length: 11; V gene: TRBV2; clone size: NA; CDR3 protein: ATLNNALSEQY
CDR3 length: 13; V gene: TRBV2; clone size: NA; CDR3 protein: ASSEGRGGQDEQF
CDR3 length: 11; V gene: TRBV4-3; clone size: NA; CDR3 protein: ASSQDLSGEQY
CDR3 length: 15; V gene: TRBV9; clone size: NA; CDR3 protein: ASSVGTSGGPTDTQY
CDR3 length: 10; V gene: TRBV19; clone size: NA; CDR3 protein: ASSISGDTQY
CDR3 length: 13; V gene: TRBV2; clone size: NA; CDR3 protein: ASSLGQKPNEKLF
CDR3 length: 14; V gene: TRBV6-5; clone size: NA; CDR3 protein: ASSYSSPGGPYEQY
CDR3 length: 12; V gene: TRBV7-9; clone size: NA; CDR3 protein: ASSLGGRYNEQF
CDR3 length: 16; V gene: TRBV11-1; clone size: NA; CDR3 protein: ASSRRERGIVGTDTQY
CDR3 length: 11; V gene: TRBV6-6; clone size: NA; CDR3 protein: ASTRDNTYEQY
CDR3 length: 14; V gene: TRBV5-1; clone size: NA; CDR3 protein: ASSLEVFRQVNEQF
CDR3 length: 15; V gene: TRBV7-2; clone size: NA; CDR3 protein: ASSLGTGGFRNYEQY
CDR3 length: 12; V gene: TRBV28; clone size: NA; CDR3 protein: ASSFRRDYYGYT
CDR3 length: 15; V gene: TRBV7-2; clone size: NA; CDR3 protein: ASSPVQRTGYSDTQY
CDR3 length: 13; V gene: TRBV10-2; clone size: once; CDR3 protein: ASRSVGTGGNIQY
CDR3 length: 14; V gene: TRBV4-3; clone size: NA; CDR3 protein: ASSPGTGSGSTEAF
CDR3 length: 13; V gene: TRBV7-9; clone size: NA; CDR3 protein: ASSQWDGAGNTIY
CDR3 length: 11; V gene: TRBV5-1; clone size: once; CDR3 protein: ASSSTGVDEQY
CDR3 length: 12; V gene: TRBV18; clone size: NA; CDR3 protein: ASSPLQGNTEAF
CDR3 length: 13; V gene: TRBV7-2; clone size: NA; CDR3 protein: ASSPRIQGAREQY
CDR3 length: 13; V gene: TRBV9; clone size: NA; CDR3 protein: ASSGSRRRRFGYT
CDR3 length: 11; V gene: TRBV6-5; clone size: NA; CDR3 protein: ASSYSMAVEAF
CDR3 length: 9; V gene: TRBV20-1; clone size: NA; CDR3 protein: SAHDSYGYT
CDR3 length: 14; V gene: TRBV2; clone size: NA; CDR3 protein: ASSEQPGPRTGELF
CDR3 length: 13; V gene: TRBV6-5; clone size: NA; CDR3 protein: ASSYPGQGDNEQF
CDR3 length: 14; V gene: TRBV19; clone size: once; CDR3 protein: ASSFRSGVSTDTQY